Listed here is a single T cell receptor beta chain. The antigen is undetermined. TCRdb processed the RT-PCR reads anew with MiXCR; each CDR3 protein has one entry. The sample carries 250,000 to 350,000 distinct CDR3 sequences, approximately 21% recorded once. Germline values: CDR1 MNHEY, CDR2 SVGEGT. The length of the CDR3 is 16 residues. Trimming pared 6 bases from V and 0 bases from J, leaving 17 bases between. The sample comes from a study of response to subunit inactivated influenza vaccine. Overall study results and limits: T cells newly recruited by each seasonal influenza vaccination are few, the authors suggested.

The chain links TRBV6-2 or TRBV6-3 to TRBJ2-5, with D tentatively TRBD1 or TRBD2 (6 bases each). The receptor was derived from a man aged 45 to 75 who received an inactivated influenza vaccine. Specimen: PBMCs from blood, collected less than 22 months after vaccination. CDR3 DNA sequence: TGTGCCAGCAGGCGTATACAGGGACTGGACCAAGAGACCCAGTACTTC. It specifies CASRRIQGLDQETQYF.